This TCR beta chain was captured in a study of blood T cell repertoires in COVID-19. This clone has a handful of counts. In germline, CDR1 is SGHRS, CDR2 YFSETQ. This CDR3 is built from 14 residues. The trim removed 4 bases at V and 7 bases at J, leaving 5 bases unmatched. As handled by the study authors: Cell counts per sample came from amplifying reference gene primers. The assay was immunoSEQ multiplex PCR, and TCRdb's table has in-frame clones only and misses some. V, J and clone size derive from that table, while D and trimming were established from the DNA sequence. The sample lists 50,000 to 65,000 clones, 70% to 90% occurring once.

The sample comprised peripheral blood. The receptor comes from a human donor in a cohort sampled during active COVID-19. This rearrangement joins TRBV5-1 to TRBJ1-6; 7 bases fit TRBD1. DNA for the CDR3: TGCGCCAGCAGCAGGCAGGGGGAAAATTCACCCCTCCACTTT. Translated: CASSRQGENSPLHF.